The 24 T cell receptor beta chains presented below share a single source sample, sequenced in a study of blood T cell repertoires in COVID-19. Libraries were prepared by immunoSEQ multiplex PCR; TCRdb keeps only in-frame clonotypes and omits some of them. Of some 100,000 clones listed, roughly nine tenths are singletons. The sample consisted of peripheral blood. Every receptor here comes from a human donor with active COVID-19. The donor label of this sample is uncertain.

V gene TRBV7-9 combines with J gene TRBJ2-5; 8 bases map to TRBD1. The CDR3 covers 14 residues. Germline assignment: CDR1 SEHNR and CDR2 FQNEAQ (reference sequence). The V gene end was trimmed by 5 bases and the J gene end by 4 bases; junction bases not matched to a gene: 6. The DNA of the CDR3 is TGTGCCAGCAGCCCCAGGACAGGGCTAGAGACCCAGTACTTC. This encodes CASSPRTGLETQYF.

This rearrangement joins TRBV11-2 to TRBJ2-7; possibly TRBD1 for D (7 bases). Between the trimmed V and J ends, which lost 2 bases and 3 bases, there was a span of 8 bases. This CDR3 has 13 residues. Germline CDR1 is SGHAT and CDR2 is FQNNGV. CDR3 amino acids: CASSLQGGYEQYF. The CDR3 region has the DNA TGTGCCAGCAGCTTACAGGGGGGCTACGAGCAGTACTTC.

The chain combines TRBV7-9 with TRBJ2-3; unclear D gene. The germline V gene has CDR1 SEHNR and CDR2 FQNEAQ (reference sequence). V lost 2 bases and J lost 2, with 14 bases in between. This CDR3 is built from 16 residues. The CDR3 loop is CASSLFRSIATDTQYF. The CDR3 bases are TGTGCCAGCAGCTTATTTAGGAGTATCGCCACAGATACGCAGTATTTT.

The chain is built from TRBV5-5 and TRBJ1-5; TRBD1 aligns across 10 bases. The V segment lost 3 bases and the J segment 6 bases; nucleotides outside the gene matches: 6. Germline CDR1 and CDR2: SGHKS and YYEKEE (reference sequence). CDR3 size: 15 residues. The CDR3 reads CASSSGDRGPQPQHF. The CDR3 DNA reads TGTGCCAGCAGCTCAGGAGACAGGGGGCCTCAGCCCCAGCATTTT. The whole variable domain, filled in from reference TRBV5-5 and TRBJ1-5, reads DAGVTQSPTHLIKTRGQQVTLRCSPISGHKSVSWYQQVLGQGPQFIFQYYEKEERGRGNFPDRFSARQFPNYSSELNVNALLLGDSALYLCASSSGDRGPQPQHFGDGTRLSIL.

This clone was recorded once. This rearrangement joins TRBV14 to TRBJ1-1; D remains ambiguous. The CDR3 spans 14 residues. In germline, CDR1 is SGHDN, CDR2 FVKESK. The V gene lost 3 bases and the J gene lost 1 base, with 9 bases spanning the gap. This chain's CDR3 is CASSQALSNTEAFF. For the CDR3, the DNA is TGTGCCAGCAGCCAGGCCTTGTCGAACACTGAAGCTTTCTTT.

The genes are TRBV5-1 and TRBJ1-5; no clear D. The germline CDR1 and CDR2 sequences are SGHRS and YFSETQ. The V gene lost 8 bases and the J gene lost 3 bases, with 6 bases spanning the gap. The length of the CDR3 is 11 residues. The CDR3 coding sequence is TGCGCCAGTAGAACCAATCAGCCCCAGCATTTT. It is translated as CASRTNQPQHF. Full variable domain (remainder filled in from reference TRBV5-1 and TRBJ1-5): KAGVTQTPRYLIKTRGQQVTLSCSPISGHRSVSWYQQTPGQGLQFLFEYFSETQRNKGNFPGRFSGRQFSNSRSEMNVSTLELGDSALYLCASRTNQPQHFGDGTRLSIL.

The V and J genes are TRBV7-9 and TRBJ2-7; 7 bases are a match to TRBD1. The ends lost 1 base at V and 3 bases at J; junction bases unmatched: 0. The CDR3 runs 13 residues. Germline assignment: CDR1 SEHNR and CDR2 FQNEAQ (reference sequence). The chain's CDR3 is CASSLGDSYEQYF. In DNA form, the CDR3 reads TGTGCCAGCAGCTTAGGGGACAGCTACGAGCAGTACTTC.

This clone appeared a single time. The rearrangement uses TRBV5-1 and TRBJ2-2, with D possibly TRBD1 on 6 matching bases. V was pared by 0 bases and J by 6 bases, with 12 bases between. The CDR3 length is 15 residues. The germline V gene has CDR1 SGHRS and CDR2 YFSETQ. The DNA of the CDR3 is TGCGCCAGCAGCTTGGGGGACATGAGGCCCGGGGAGCTGTTTTTT. Translation gives CASSLGDMRPGELFF. The full variable domain, with the rest looked up from reference TRBV5-1 and TRBJ2-2, is KAGVTQTPRYLIKTRGQQVTLSCSPISGHRSVSWYQQTPGQGLQFLFEYFSETQRNKGNFPGRFSGRQFSNSRSEMNVSTLELGDSALYLCASSLGDMRPGELFFGEGSRLTVL.

For this clone: The sample carries other DNA sequences with the same CDR3. The J gene is TRBJ2-7, the V gene TRBV7-2, with a tentative D call TRBD2 (6 bases). Germline CDR1 is SGHTA and CDR2 is FQGNSA. Trimming left V 0 bases short and J 1 base short, with 7 bases between. The CDR3 loop spans 14 amino acids. The CDR3 sequence is CASSLAGGSYEQYF. The DNA of the CDR3 is TGTGCCAGCAGCTTAGCCGGGGGTTCCTACGAGCAGTACTTC.

Concerning this clone itself: The sample holds other DNA sequences that translate to the same CDR3. J is TRBJ2-2 and V is TRBV5-1, with D possibly TRBD1 on 6 matching bases. Trimming cost V 2 bases and J 8 bases, with 10 bases left between them. Germline CDR1 and CDR2: SGHRS and YFSETQ. CDR3 length: 13 residues. The CDR3 spells CASSLTGIGELFF. The CDR3 DNA follows: TGCGCCAGCAGCTTAACAGGGATAGGGGAGCTGTTTTTT.

This sequence joins TRBV2 and TRBJ2-1, with 8 bases lining up with TRBD1. CDR3 length: 15 amino acids. The J segment lost 3 bases and the V segment lost 7 bases, leaving 8 bases of the junction unmatched. Germline-derived CDR1 and CDR2 are SNHLY and FYNNEI. CDR3 DNA: TGTGCCAGCATGCGGGCAGGGGGCTTCTACAATGAGCAGTTCTTC. It translates to CASMRAGGFYNEQFF.

The gene calls are TRBV3-1 (or the pseudogene TRBV3-2) and TRBJ2-5; TRBD2 agrees at 14 bases. The germline gives CDR1 LGHDT, CDR2 YNNKEL (reference sequence). Trimming at V came to 4 bases and at J to 5 bases, leaving 6 bases not matched to a gene. The CDR3 has 16 amino acids. CDR3 nucleotides: TGTGCCAGCAGCCGTTTGACTAGCGGGGGGGTCGAGACCCAGTACTTC. This sequence encodes CASSRLTSGGVETQYF.

The rearrangement joins TRBV6-1 to TRBJ2-6; 9 bases line up with TRBD2. The CDR3 is made up of 20 amino acids. Germline V gene sequence: CDR1 MNHNS, CDR2 SASEGT. Germline trimming cut 1 base from V and 0 bases from J; bases unmatched to any gene: 10. The CDR3 reads CASSEGRLAGAHSGANVLTF. CDR3 nucleotides: TGTGCCAGCAGTGAAGGCAGGTTAGCGGGGGCCCACTCTGGGGCCAACGTCCTGACTTTC.

The J gene is TRBJ1-6, the V gene TRBV7-2; D is unclear. CDR1 is SGHTA and CDR2 is FQGNSA in the germline V gene. Trimming shortened V by 1 base and J by 5 bases, and 6 bases separated the two germline ends. This CDR3 has 14 residues. The CDR3 region has the DNA TGTGCCAGCAGCTTAGTAACAGATAATTCACCCCTCCACTTT. Translating gives CASSLVTDNSPLHF.

The chain recombines TRBV11-2 with TRBJ1-4, with TRBD1 matching over 7 bases. V trimming: 4 bases; J trimming: 5 bases; junction bases outside the gene matches: 16. Germline V lookup: CDR1 SGHAT, CDR2 FQNNGV. The CDR3 consists of 18 residues. In DNA, the CDR3 is TGTGCCAGCAGCTCGAGGGAAACAGGGGTCGCTTGGAATGAAAAACTGTTTTTT. This codes for CASSSRETGVAWNEKLFF. The full variable domain, its missing parts supplied by reference TRBV11-2 and TRBJ1-4, is EAGVAQSPRYKIIEKRQSVAFWCNPISGHATLYWYQQILGQGPKLLIQFQNNGVVDDSQLPKDRFSAERLKGVDSTLKIQPAKLEDSAVYLCASSSRETGVAWNEKLFFGSGTQLSVL.

The V call is TRBV28, the J call TRBJ2-5; 7 nucleotides agree with TRBD1. J was trimmed by 4 bases and V by 4 bases; bases with no gene match: 6. There are 14 residues in the CDR3. Germline CDR1 reads MDHEN; CDR2 reads SYDVKM. The CDR3: CASSSSTGSETQYF. CDR3 nucleotide sequence: TGTGCCAGCAGTTCGTCGACAGGGTCAGAGACCCAGTACTTC.

V is TRBV3-1 (or the pseudogene TRBV3-2) and J is TRBJ2-3, with unresolved D. Between the trimmed V and J ends, which lost 5 bases and 2 bases, there was a span of 8 bases. The CDR3 extends over 13 amino acids. Germline lookup yields CDR1 LGHDT and CDR2 YNNKEL (reference sequence). As DNA, the CDR3 is TGTGCCAGCAGCTTAGAGGTCACAGATACGCAGTATTTT. Translating gives CASSLEVTDTQYF.

The gene calls are TRBV20-1 and TRBJ1-3, with D unresolved. The CDR3 is made up of 12 amino acids. CDR1 is DFQATT and CDR2 is SNEGSKA in the germline V gene (reference sequence). The V and J ends lost 3 bases and 5 bases respectively, with 8 bases between them. Here the CDR3 reads CSASTQRNTIYF. The CDR3, as DNA: TGCAGTGCTAGTACACAGCGAAACACCATATATTTT.

V usage is TRBV4-1 and J usage is TRBJ2-7; 7 bases fit TRBD1. The CDR3 is 14 amino acids. The J segment lost 3 bases and the V segment lost 1 base, leaving 3 bases of the junction unmatched. CDR1 is MGHRA, CDR2 YSYEKL, per germline. The CDR3 region is CASSQVGQYYEQYF. The DNA for the CDR3 is TGCGCCAGCAGCCAAGTGGGACAGTACTACGAGCAGTACTTC.

The gene calls are TRBV6-2 or TRBV6-3 and TRBJ2-1; possibly TRBD1 for D (6 bases). Trimming left V 5 bases short and J 0 bases short, with 8 bases between. The CDR3 has 14 residues. Germline CDR1 and CDR2: MNHEY and SVGEGT. CDR3: CASSQGSSYNEQFF. As DNA, the CDR3 is TGTGCCAGCAGTCAGGGGAGCTCCTACAATGAGCAGTTCTTC.

The chain employs TRBV29-1 and TRBJ1-4, with 7 positions matching TRBD1. The CDR3 runs 13 residues. V lost 1 base, J lost 6 bases, and 2 bases stayed unmatched. Germline CDR1 and CDR2: SQVTM and ANQGSEA. CDR3 DNA sequence: TGCAGCGTTGAAGGTCAGGGGGATGAAAAACTGTTTTTT. Amino acids: CSVEGQGDEKLFF.

This clone has more than one count but fewer than ten. The V and J genes are TRBV9 and TRBJ1-6; 8 bases match TRBD1. Germline V CDR1 and CDR2: SGDLS, YYNGEE. V was clipped by 2 bases and J by 6 bases; unmatched bases: 1. The length of the CDR3 is 14 residues. CDR3 loop: CASSVGQVNSPLHF. The CDR3 DNA reads as TGTGCCAGCAGCGTGGGACAGGTTAATTCACCCCTCCACTTT. The whole variable domain, filled in from reference TRBV9 and TRBJ1-6, reads DSGVTQTPKHLITATGQRVTLRCSPRSGDLSVYWYQQSLDQGLQFLIQYYNGEERAKGNILERFSAQQFPDLHSELNLSSLELGDSALYFCASSVGQVNSPLHFGNGTRLTVT.

The V call is TRBV27, the J call TRBJ2-5; TRBD1 aligns across 9 bases. Germline trimming cut 6 bases from V and 1 base from J; bases unmatched to any gene: 9. Germline values: CDR1 MNHEY, CDR2 SMNVEV (reference sequence). This CDR3 contains 16 residues. The CDR3 protein is CASSRTGTGPQETQYF. The CDR3 nucleotides read TGTGCCAGCAGCCGTACCGGGACAGGGCCCCAAGAGACCCAGTACTTC.

The chain links TRBV6-6 to TRBJ1-3; D is unclear. The CDR3 has 13 residues. V lost 8 bases, J lost 2 bases, and 10 bases lay in between. In germline, CDR1 is MNHNY, CDR2 SVGAGI (reference sequence). The CDR3 sequence is CASGRSTGNTIYF. The CDR3, as DNA: TGTGCCAGCGGCCGTTCCACTGGAAACACCATATATTTT.